The 17 T cell receptor beta chains below all came from one sample that was sequenced in a study of cytomegalovirus exposure and HLA in healthy donors. The PCR had 60 Vbeta and 13 Jbeta primers. Measured with immunoSEQ multiplex PCR; TCRdb has only the in-frame clones, and not every one. The sample includes 150,000 to 200,000 clones, around 81% of them seen just once. Sequences were obtained from PBMCs. These receptors came from a woman aged 18-29 years in good health and CMV-seropositive.

Details on this clone: Other nucleotide sequences from this sample produce the same CDR3. The rearrangement links TRBV5-1 to TRBJ1-2; D uncertain. V dropped 0 bases and J dropped 4 bases, with 7 bases sitting between them. This CDR3 is 13 amino acids long. Germline V gene data show CDR1 as SGHRS and CDR2 as YFSETQ. The CDR3 loop reads CASSLEGGYGYTF. The CDR3 DNA reads as TGCGCCAGCAGCTTGGAAGGCGGCTATGGCTACACCTTC.

The chain joins TRBV19 to TRBJ1-5, with D tentatively TRBD1 (5 bases). V lost 4 bases, J lost 0 bases, and 16 bases lay in between. Germline CDR1 and CDR2: LNHDA and SQIVND (reference sequence). The CDR3 is made up of 17 amino acids. CDR3 protein: CASSKAGGPFSNQPQHF. CDR3 coding DNA: TGTGCCAGTAGTAAGGCCGGGGGACCCTTTAGCAATCAGCCCCAGCATTTT.

V is TRBV28 and J is TRBJ1-1; a possible D gene is TRBD1 (5 bases). V lost 4 bases and J 1 base, leaving 13 bases between the germline ends. The CDR3 sequence is 15 residues long. The germline V gene encodes CDR1 MDHEN and CDR2 SYDVKM. The CDR3 DNA follows: TGTGCCAGCAGTTCCCCGGGGGGTGGGAACACTGAAGCTTTCTTT. It is translated as CASSSPGGGNTEAFF.

V gene TRBV6-5 combines with J gene TRBJ2-7, with 11 positions matching TRBD1. Germline-derived CDR1 and CDR2 are MNHEY and SVGAGI. After removal of 6 bases from V and 5 bases from J, the junction contained 6 bases not matched to a gene. The CDR3 spans 14 residues. The CDR3 nucleotides are TGTGCCAGCAGCTTAGGACAGGGGGCCGACGAGCAGTACTTC. Translation gives CASSLGQGADEQYF.

This chain connects TRBV5-4 to TRBJ2-3, with a tentative D call TRBD2 (5 bases). This CDR3 is 14 amino acids long. Deletions cut 4 bases from V and 0 bases from J, with 9 bases between. Germline lookup yields CDR1 SGHNT and CDR2 YYREEE (reference sequence). The CDR3 reads CASSPRTSTDTQYF. The CDR3 nucleotides read TGTGCCAGCAGCCCCCGGACTAGCACAGATACGCAGTATTTT.

The chain couples TRBV7-3 to TRBJ2-3, with 11 bases fitting TRBD2. The length of the CDR3 is 17 residues. V was clipped by 0 bases and J by 4 bases; unmatched bases: 6. Germline V gene sequence: CDR1 SGHTA, CDR2 FQGTGA. The CDR3: CASSLTLSGGAADTQYF. The DNA of the CDR3 is TGTGCCAGCAGCTTAACTCTTAGCGGGGGGGCCGCAGATACGCAGTATTTT.

The chain uses TRBV5-4 and TRBJ2-7; 12 bases fit TRBD1. The J segment lost 2 bases and the V segment lost 4 bases, leaving 4 bases of the junction unmatched. This CDR3 region has 15 residues. Germline loops: CDR1 SGHNT, CDR2 YYREEE (reference sequence). CDR3 sequence (DNA): TGTGCCAGCAGCGAGGGACAGGGGGCCGCCTACGAGCAGTACTTC. This translates into CASSEGQGAAYEQYF. Based on the CDR3 plus reference TRBV5-4 and TRBJ2-7, the full variable domain is ETGVTQSPTHLIKTRGQQVTLRCSSQSGHNTVSWYQQALGQGPQFIFQYYREEENGRGNFPPRFSGLQFPNYSSELNVNALELDDSALYLCASSEGQGAAYEQYFGPGTRLTVT.

This chain links TRBV5-1 with TRBJ2-7; tentative D call: TRBD2 (6 bases). The CDR3 consists of 16 residues. Trimming stripped 5 bases from V and 3 bases from J, with 21 bases between. Germline V gene data show CDR1 as SGHRS and CDR2 as YFSETQ. The CDR3 region is CASSPPGAHLIYEQYF. In DNA form, the CDR3 reads TGCGCCAGCAGTCCCCCGGGAGCCCACCTTATCTACGAGCAGTACTTC.

This clone was counted a few times. The rearrangement joins TRBV11-2 to TRBJ2-2; D not resolved. V was shortened by 9 bases and J by 4 bases, with 18 bases between the two germline ends. The CDR3 runs to 15 residues. Germline CDR1 and CDR2: SGHAT and FQNNGV. DNA of the CDR3: TGTGCCAGTTCAACTCAGGTCGACGCCACCGGGGAGCTGTTTTTT. Translation: CASSTQVDATGELFF.

The chain combines TRBV6-1 with TRBJ2-5, with D perhaps TRBD2 (5 bases). V lost 2 bases to trimming and J lost 3 bases, with 10 bases between them. Germline V CDR1 and CDR2: MNHNS, SASEGT. This CDR3 is 14 amino acids long. Written as DNA, the CDR3 is TGTGCCAGCAGTGAATCCGGGCGGGAAGAGACCCAGTACTTC. This codes for CASSESGREETQYF.

The chain employs TRBV6-1 and TRBJ1-2, with TRBD1 as a possible D gene (5 bases). Trimming took off 1 base at V and 6 bases at J, with 15 bases between the two ends. Germline assignment: CDR1 MNHNS and CDR2 SASEGT. CDR3 size: 15 residues. Here the CDR3 reads CASSEVIGVTNGYTF. The CDR3 DNA follows: TGTGCCAGCAGTGAAGTTATAGGGGTGACAAATGGCTACACCTTC.

This clone has a single count. This chain connects TRBV4-2 to TRBJ2-2, with TRBD1 identical over 9 bases. The J segment lost 7 bases and the V segment lost 2 bases, leaving 2 bases of the junction unmatched. Germline V lookup: CDR1 LGHNA, CDR2 YNFKEQ. The CDR3 length is 14 residues. Here the CDR3 DNA reads TGTGCCAGCAGCCAAACAGGGGGCTTCGGGGAGCTGTTTTTT. Protein: CASSQTGGFGELFF.

This chain links TRBV11-3 with TRBJ2-3; 8 positions agree with TRBD2. Looked up from germline, CDR1 is SGHNT and CDR2 is YENEEA. The V and J ends lost 7 bases and 1 base, in that order; junction bases with no gene match: 7. CDR3 length: 15 residues. The CDR3 is CASTRGGRGTDTQYF. DNA of the CDR3: TGTGCCAGCACCCGGGGGGGCAGAGGCACAGATACGCAGTATTTT. Full variable domain (missing parts from reference TRBV11-3 and TRBJ2-3): EAGVVQSPRYKIIEKKQPVAFWCNPISGHNTLYWYLQNLGQGPELLIRYENEEAVDDSQLPKDRFSAERLKGVDSTLKIQPAELGDSAVYLCASTRGGRGTDTQYFGPGTRLTVL.

The V call is TRBV27, the J call TRBJ1-2; TRBD1 matches 7 bases. The ends lost 6 bases at V and 0 bases at J; junction bases unmatched: 4. CDR1 and CDR2 (germline): MNHEY, SMNVEV (reference sequence). This CDR3 region has 14 residues. In nucleotides, the CDR3 is TGTGCCAGCAGGGGGGACAGCGCTAACTATGGCTACACCTTC. Its translation: CASRGDSANYGYTF.

This chain uses TRBV2 with TRBJ2-7; TRBD2 is a possible D gene (5 bases). Trimming left V 2 bases short and J 6 bases short, with 11 bases between. The CDR3 length is 13 residues. The V gene's germline CDR1 is SNHLY and CDR2 FYNNEI. CDR3 sequence reads: CASSEQRSTEQYV. DNA of the CDR3: TGTGCCAGCAGTGAACAGCGGTCTACCGAGCAGTACGTC.

The chain is built from TRBV6-4 and TRBJ2-1; TRBD2 agrees at 11 bases. The germline CDR1 and CDR2 sequences are MRHNA and SNTAGT. The CDR3 is made up of 15 amino acids. Trimming removed 5 bases from V and 6 bases from J; junction bases left unmatched: 6. For the CDR3, the DNA is TGTGCCAGCAGTCCCTTAGCGGGGGGGCCCAATGAGCAGTTCTTC. Translating gives CASSPLAGGPNEQFF.

This clone appeared a single time. The chain links TRBV6-1 to TRBJ1-3; tentatively, D is TRBD1 (6 bases). CDR1 MNHNS and CDR2 SASEGT come from the germline V gene. V was cut by 5 bases and J by 2 bases, with 10 bases left in between. This CDR3 has 14 residues. As DNA, the CDR3 is TGTGCCAGCAGTCTAACAGGGCCTGGAAACACCATATATTTT. This gives the protein CASSLTGPGNTIYF.